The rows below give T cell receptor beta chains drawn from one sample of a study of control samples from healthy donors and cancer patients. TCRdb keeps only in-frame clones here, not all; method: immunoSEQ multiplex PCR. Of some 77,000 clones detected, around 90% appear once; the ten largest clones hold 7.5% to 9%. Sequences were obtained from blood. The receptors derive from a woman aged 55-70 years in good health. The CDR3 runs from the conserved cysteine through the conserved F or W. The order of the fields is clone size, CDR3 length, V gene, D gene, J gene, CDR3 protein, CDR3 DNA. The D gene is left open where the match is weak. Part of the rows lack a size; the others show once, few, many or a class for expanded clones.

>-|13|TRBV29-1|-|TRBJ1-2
CSAATGTNYGYTF
TGCAGCGCTGCGACCGGGACAAACTATGGCTACACCTTC
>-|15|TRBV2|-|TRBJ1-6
CASVGTNIYNSPLHF
TGTGCCAGCGTGGGGACCAACATCTATAATTCACCCCTCCACTTT
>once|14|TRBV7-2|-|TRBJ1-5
CASSLVGASSSQHF
TGTGCCAGCAGCTTAGTGGGCGCCTCCTCGTCCCAGCATTTT
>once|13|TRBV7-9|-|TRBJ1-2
CASSPVPNYGYTF
TGTGCCAGCAGCCCAGTACCGAACTATGGCTACACCTTC
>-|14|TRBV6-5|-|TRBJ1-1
CASSYSSLITEAFF
TGTGCCAGCAGTTACTCTTCGTTAATCACTGAAGCTTTCTTT
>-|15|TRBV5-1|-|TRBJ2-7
CASSYRTEGQYEQYF
TGCGCCAGCAGCTACCGAACGGAGGGGCAGTACGAGCAGTACTTC
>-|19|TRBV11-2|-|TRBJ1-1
CASSPLPTAPGRWNTEAFF
TGTGCCAGCAGCCCCCTCCCGACCGCACCGGGACGGTGGAACACTGAAGCTTTCTTT
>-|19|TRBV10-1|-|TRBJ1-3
CASSEGVNGGSPSGNTIYF
TGCGCCAGCAGTGAGGGGGTAAACGGCGGGTCCCCTTCTGGAAACACCATATATTTT
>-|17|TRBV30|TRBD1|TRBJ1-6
CALNPGTGGAYNSPLHF
TGTGCCTTAAATCCCGGGACAGGGGGCGCCTATAATTCACCCCTCCACTTT
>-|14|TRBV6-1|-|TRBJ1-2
CASSDPGEVYGYTF
TGTGCCAGCAGTGACCCGGGGGAGGTCTATGGCTACACCTTC
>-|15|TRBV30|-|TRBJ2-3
CAWGRGVGDADTQYF
TGTGCCTGGGGGCGGGGTGTAGGGGATGCAGATACGCAGTATTTT
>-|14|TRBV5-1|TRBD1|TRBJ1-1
CASSSGTDNTEAFF
TGCGCCAGCAGCTCCGGGACAGACAACACTGAAGCTTTCTTT